The 25 T cell receptor beta chains listed next were all sequenced from one sample in a study of T cells after yellow fever vaccination. TCRdb called the 5' RACE reads again in MiXCR, with one record for every CDR3 protein. The top ten clones hold roughly 3.3% of a sample with 250,000 to 300,000 distinct CDR3 sequences, roughly 5% of them seen once. The source material was CD4+ T cells sorted from PBMCs, sampled on the day of the yellow fever booster vaccination. All receptors come from a man aged 18-30 years who received the YFV17D yellow fever vaccine.

The rearrangement uses TRBV12-3 or TRBV12-4 and TRBJ2-7, with D possibly being TRBD1 (5 bases). This CDR3 contains 15 residues. The V end was cut by 3 bases, the J end by 2 bases, with 14 bases between. The CDR3 DNA is TGTGCCAGCAGTTTCGTGATGACAGCAACCTACGAGCAGTACTTC. Translation gives CASSFVMTATYEQYF.

At least ten counts were recorded for this clonotype. The chain is built from TRBV5-1 and TRBJ2-3, with D hard to call. This CDR3 has 12 amino acids. CDR1 and CDR2 from the germline V gene are SGHRS and YFSETQ. The ends were cut back, 4 bases at V and 0 bases at J, with 3 bases in the middle. CDR3 nucleotides: TGCGCCAGCAGCGGGAGCACAGATACGCAGTATTTT. Protein: CASSGSTDTQYF.

This clonotype was seen a few times. The V gene is TRBV5-1, the J gene TRBJ2-2; 7 nucleotides line up with TRBD1. The V gene end was trimmed by 5 bases and the J gene end by 5 bases; junction bases not matched to a gene: 6. The CDR3 is 14 residues long. Germline-derived CDR1 and CDR2 are SGHRS and YFSETQ. The chain's CDR3 is CASRSLQGTGELFF. In DNA form, the CDR3 reads TGCGCCAGCAGATCATTACAGGGGACCGGGGAGCTGTTTTTT. The full variable domain, its missing parts supplied by reference TRBV5-1 and TRBJ2-2, is KAGVTQTPRYLIKTRGQQVTLSCSPISGHRSVSWYQQTPGQGLQFLFEYFSETQRNKGNFPGRFSGRQFSNSRSEMNVSTLELGDSALYLCASRSLQGTGELFFGEGSRLTVL.

This clonotype was counted only a few times. The rearrangement links TRBV9 to TRBJ2-2; no clear D gene. From germline, CDR1 is SGDLS and CDR2 YYNGEE. There are 14 residues in the CDR3. The germline V and J ends were trimmed by 3 bases and 0 bases, with 6 bases remaining between them. The CDR3 loop is CASSAPTNTGELFF. The DNA for the CDR3 is TGTGCCAGCAGCGCTCCTACGAACACCGGGGAGCTGTTTTTT.

This clonotype has at least ten counts. CDR3 coding DNA: TGCGCCAGCAGCTTTTCGTTGGGAGACGAGCAGTTCTTC. This sequence encodes CASSFSLGDEQFF. The chain is built from TRBV5-1 and TRBJ2-1; maybe TRBD2 (5 bases). Per germline, CDR1 SGHRS and CDR2 YFSETQ. V gave up 2 bases and J gave up 10 bases, with 13 bases separating them. This CDR3 has 13 amino acids.

The genes are TRBV23-1 and TRBJ2-3; D is possibly TRBD1 or TRBD2 (5 bases each). TRBV23-1 is reported as an ORF; its role is uncertain. This CDR3 comprises 17 residues. Trimming left V 2 bases short and J 2 bases short, with 17 bases between. The DNA of the CDR3 is TGCGCCAGCAGTCAACGTACCGGGACGGTGAACACAGATACGCAGTATTTT. Residues: CASSQRTGTVNTDTQYF.

This clonotype was recorded at least ten times. The CDR3 DNA sequence: TGTGCCAGCAGTTACCGTCTTTCGACAGGGGCGAACACTGAAGCTTTCTTT. Residues: CASSYRLSTGANTEAFF. The V call is TRBV6-2 or TRBV6-3, the J call TRBJ1-1; 8 nucleotides agree with TRBD1. Per germline, CDR1 MNHEY and CDR2 SVGEGT. This CDR3 has 17 residues. V shed 2 bases, J shed 1 base, and the junction held 9 bases outside the gene matches.

This clonotype was counted many times. The rearrangement joins TRBV9 to TRBJ2-2; D is uncertain. CDR3 length: 14 residues. V gave up 0 bases and J gave up 0 bases, with 3 bases separating them. Looked up from germline, CDR1 is SGDLS and CDR2 is YYNGEE. As DNA, the CDR3 is TGTGCCAGCAGCGTAGGGACGAACACCGGGGAGCTGTTTTTT. Translating gives CASSVGTNTGELFF.

A few counts support this clonotype. The chain is built from TRBV7-9 and TRBJ1-3, with D tentatively TRBD1 (5 bases). The germline V gene encodes CDR1 SEHNR and CDR2 FQNEAQ (reference sequence). V was shortened by 3 bases and J by 3 bases, with 15 bases between the two germline ends. The CDR3 consists of 16 residues. The CDR3 is CASSLGGAAGGNTIYF. In DNA, the CDR3 is TGTGCCAGCAGCTTGGGGGGAGCAGCGGGTGGAAACACCATATATTTT. Using reference TRBV7-9 and TRBJ1-3 for the parts outside the CDR3, the full variable domain is DTGVSQNPRHKITKRGQNVTFRCDPISEHNRLYWYRQTLGQGPEFLTYFQNEAQLEKSRLLSDRFSAERPKGSFSTLEIQRTEQGDSAMYLCASSLGGAAGGNTIYFGEGSWLTVV.

This clonotype was picked up a small number of times. The chain links TRBV20-1 to TRBJ2-5; D might be TRBD2 (6 bases). V shed 7 bases and J shed 0 bases, with 12 bases lying between them. Germline V gives CDR1 DFQATT, CDR2 SNEGSKA (reference sequence). The CDR3 extends over 13 amino acids. The CDR3 bases are TGCAGTGTCTTTCGGGGGTACCAAGAGACCCAGTACTTC. Residues: CSVFRGYQETQYF.

The table lists this clonotype with many counts. The genes are TRBV6-6 and TRBJ2-7; D may correspond to TRBD1 or TRBD2 (6 bases each). CDR1 and CDR2 (germline): MNHNY, SVGAGI (reference sequence). This CDR3 is 14 amino acids long. Trimming removed 9 bases from V and 1 base from J, with 16 bases in between. CDR3 nucleotide sequence: TGTGCCAGGACCGAGGGGGGCTCTTCCTACGAGCAGTACTTC. Protein sequence: CARTEGGSSYEQYF.

There are a few counts of this clonotype. The chain has TRBV4-2 and TRBJ2-3; no firm D call. There are 16 residues in the CDR3. Germline lookup yields CDR1 LGHNA and CDR2 YNFKEQ. Trimming took off 0 bases at V and 0 bases at J, with 10 bases between the two ends. CDR3 sequence: CASSQDPALSTDTQYF. For the CDR3, the DNA is TGTGCCAGCAGCCAAGATCCGGCTTTGAGCACAGATACGCAGTATTTT.

The sample holds a few counts of this clonotype. V and J are TRBV12-3 or TRBV12-4 and TRBJ1-1; 10 nucleotides agree with TRBD1. The CDR3 totals 14 residues. J gave up 6 bases and V 4 bases, and 5 bases lay outside the gene matches. The CDR3 region is CASSWDRGNAEAFF. The CDR3 DNA sequence: TGTGCCAGCAGTTGGGACAGGGGAAACGCTGAAGCTTTCTTT.

The chain carries TRBV19 and TRBJ1-6, with 7 bases fitting TRBD1. The CDR3 extends over 16 amino acids. Per germline, CDR1 LNHDA and CDR2 SQIVND (reference sequence). J gave up 7 bases and V 5 bases, and 11 bases lay outside the gene matches. The CDR3: CASSRLGAGGNSPLHF. CDR3 DNA sequence: TGTGCCAGTAGTCGCCTGGGGGCAGGGGGAAATTCACCCCTCCACTTT.

This clonotype was detected ten times or more. DNA of the CDR3: TGCGCCAGCAGCCCCGGGACAGTCCAAGAGACCCAGTACTTC. This sequence encodes CASSPGTVQETQYF. The chain has TRBV5-1 and TRBJ2-5, with 7 bases that match TRBD1. Per the germline V gene, CDR1 is SGHRS and CDR2 is YFSETQ. With V trimmed by 4 bases and J by 1 base, 4 bases remained unmatched. CDR3 length: 14 residues.

This clonotype was counted a few times. The chain recombines TRBV20-1 with TRBJ2-3; 9 nucleotides agree with TRBD2. The germline V gene encodes CDR1 DFQATT and CDR2 SNEGSKA (reference sequence). With V trimmed by 5 bases and J by 3 bases, 3 bases remained unmatched. The CDR3 covers 13 residues. CDR3 DNA sequence: TGCAGTGCTGCGCTAGCGGGGACAGATACGCAGTATTTT. It specifies CSAALAGTDTQYF.

This clonotype was detected only a few times. The rearrangement joins TRBV3-1 to TRBJ1-1; D may be TRBD1 (5 bases). Trimming took off 5 bases at V and 6 bases at J, with 10 bases between the two ends. The CDR3 covers 12 residues. CDR1 and CDR2 (germline): LGHDT, YNNKEL (reference sequence). CDR3 sequence (DNA): TGTGCCAGCAGCGCTGGGGCGGCTGAAGCTTTCTTT. Translated, it gives CASSAGAAEAFF.

This clonotype was counted ten times or more. The chain is built from TRBV7-2 and TRBJ1-2; TRBD1 agrees at 7 bases. V was clipped by 10 bases and J by 8 bases; unmatched bases: 16. Germline CDR1 reads SGHTA; CDR2 reads FQGNSA. The CDR3 runs to 14 residues. The CDR3 sequence: CATLGGGGGGGYTF. In DNA, the CDR3 is TGTGCCACCCTCGGAGGGGGCGGCGGAGGGGGCTACACCTTC.

This clonotype was recorded many times. This chain uses TRBV6-6 with TRBJ2-1, with unresolved D. The germline V gene encodes CDR1 MNHNY and CDR2 SVGAGI (reference sequence). Trimming stripped 5 bases from V and 5 bases from J, with 4 bases between. This CDR3 spans 11 amino acids. This CDR3 is CASSPDNEQFF. For the CDR3, the DNA is TGTGCCAGCAGTCCCGACAATGAGCAGTTCTTC.

The gene calls are TRBV7-2 and TRBJ1-4, with 9 bases aligning to TRBD1. The CDR3 spans 13 residues. Germline trimming cut 8 bases from V and 8 bases from J; bases unmatched to any gene: 6. In germline, CDR1 is SGHTA, CDR2 FQGNSA. Here the CDR3 DNA reads TGTGCCAGCGGACAGGGGATGGGCGAAAAACTGTTTTTT. This codes for CASGQGMGEKLFF.

This clonotype was picked up a small number of times. The rearrangement joins TRBV5-1 to TRBJ2-6, with D perhaps TRBD1 (5 bases). The CDR3 has 18 amino acids. Trimming shortened V by 3 bases and J by 0 bases, and 16 bases separated the two germline ends. Germline V CDR1 and CDR2: SGHRS, YFSETQ. The CDR3 spells CASSSRQPTLSGANVLTF. In DNA, the CDR3 is TGCGCCAGCAGCTCCCGACAGCCCACCCTCTCTGGGGCCAACGTCCTGACTTTC.

This clonotype was recorded many times. The gene calls are TRBV30 and TRBJ1-2, with 7 bases that match TRBD1. The ends lost 4 bases at V and 6 bases at J; junction bases unmatched: 14. Germline CDR1 is GTSNPN and CDR2 is SVGIG (reference sequence). The CDR3 is 15 amino acids. CDR3: CAWMLGSTGNDGYTF. CDR3 DNA sequence: TGTGCCTGGATGTTGGGTTCGACAGGGAACGATGGCTACACCTTC. The variable domain in full, completed from reference TRBV30 and TRBJ1-2, reads SQTIHQWPATLVQPVGSPLSLECTVEGTSNPNLYWYRQAAGRGLQLLFYSVGIGQISSEVPQNLSASRPQDRQFILSSKKLLLSDSGFYLCAWMLGSTGNDGYTFGSGTRLTVV.

In this sample, this clonotype turned up many times. V gene TRBV29-1 combines with J gene TRBJ2-6; perhaps TRBD2 as D (5 bases). Germline V gene sequence: CDR1 SQVTM, CDR2 ANQGSEA. V shed 4 bases and J shed 4 bases, with 11 bases lying between them. This CDR3 is built from 14 residues. In nucleotides, the CDR3 is TGCAGCGTTGCGGGGTTTTACGGGGCCAACGTCCTGACTTTC. Its translation: CSVAGFYGANVLTF.

This clonotype was recorded many times. This chain's CDR3 is CASSFSGNGYTF. The CDR3 DNA follows: TGTGCCAGCAGTTTTTCCGGGAATGGCTACACCTTC. The chain is built from TRBV12-3 or TRBV12-4 and TRBJ1-2; D is unclear. This CDR3 is 12 amino acids long. Trimming removed 3 bases at V and 6 bases at J, with 8 bases between.

This clonotype has more than one count but fewer than ten. The chain links TRBV12-3 or TRBV12-4 to TRBJ2-1; 9 positions match TRBD2. The J segment lost 10 bases and the V segment lost 2 bases, leaving 15 bases of the junction unmatched. The CDR3 has 17 amino acids. The CDR3 DNA reads TGTGCCAGCAGTTTAAGGGGTGTAGCGGGGGTACGAGGGGAGCAGTTCTTC. Protein product: CASSLRGVAGVRGEQFF.